This passage covers 3 T cell receptor beta chains from one sample sequenced in a study of T-cell reconstitution after alpha-beta-depleted transplantation in children (dated by TCRdb to about 2016). Libraries were prepared through PCR. The sequencer was an Illumina HiSeq 2500. Molecular barcoding was employed in the preparation of TCR libraries, with unique molecular identifiers being used to normalize TCRbeta repertoire quantification. TCRdb passed the public sequencing reads through fastp at Q25 and MiXCR, retaining productive beta sequences. Every CDR3 protein is listed once, alongside the most common genes and DNA of its rows. Here the sample has about 360,000 distinct CDR3 sequences; 10% to 15% occur a single time. The top ten clonotypes cover 3.5% to 4.5% of the sample. Source: PBMCs, taken from the stem cell graft. These receptors all stem from a human donor who donated a stem cell graft to a child with Fanconi anemia.

This clonotype was seen ten or more times. The gene calls are TRBV5-1 and TRBJ2-1; 7 bases map to TRBD1. Per the germline V gene, CDR1 is SGHRS and CDR2 is YFSETQ. This CDR3 spans 15 amino acids. After removal of 4 bases from V and 1 base from J, the junction contained 5 bases not matched to a gene. The CDR3 sequence: CASSPRGPSYNEQFF. CDR3 in DNA: TGCGCCAGCAGCCCGAGGGGGCCTTCCTACAATGAGCAGTTCTTC. Full variable domain (missing parts from reference TRBV5-1 and TRBJ2-1): KAGVTQTPRYLIKTRGQQVTLSCSPISGHRSVSWYQQTPGQGLQFLFEYFSETQRNKGNFPGRFSGRQFSNSRSEMNVSTLELGDSALYLCASSPRGPSYNEQFFGPGTRLTVL.

The genes are TRBV12-3 or TRBV12-4 and TRBJ2-6; maybe TRBD2 (5 bases). Deletions cut 5 bases from V and 0 bases from J, with 11 bases between. The CDR3 has 16 residues. CDR3 DNA sequence: TGTGCCAGCAGTAAATGGGAGAACTCTGGGGCCAACGTCCTGACTTTC. It yields the protein CASSKWENSGANVLTF.

The chain is built from TRBV10-2 and TRBJ2-5; 13 bases are shared with TRBD2. Trimming cost V 6 bases and J 5 bases; bases outside gene matches: 6. The CDR3 loop spans 15 amino acids. Germline loops: CDR1 WSHSY, CDR2 SAAADI. CDR3 in amino acids: CASSLLAGGRETQYF. The CDR3 nucleotides read TGCGCCAGCAGCTTACTAGCGGGGGGGCGTGAGACCCAGTACTTC.